This is a list of T cell receptor beta chains from one sample in a study of regulatory T cells in long-lasting Graves disease. MiXCR, run by TCRdb on the multiplex PCR reads, gives a single entry per CDR3 protein. The profile shows a few hundred thousand distinct CDR3 sequences, around 22% of them singletons. The source was peripheral blood mononuclear cells (PBMCs), collected when the disease was refractory, from a patient treated with antithyroid drugs. The receptor source for this set is a female donor with Graves disease. The CDR3 runs from the conserved cysteine through the conserved F or W.

V	CDR3
TRBV7-6	CASSVRAGGIGELFF
TRBV28	CASSFGTDTTRAYEQYF
TRBV12-3/TRBV12-4	CASGRSGNPPYERYF
TRBV11-2	CASSFYISNEIPTMNTEAFF
TRBV6-5	CASSSPGLASHEQYF
TRBV27	CASSLKVPVYEQYF
TRBV5-1	CASSKGQGGEKLFF
TRBV6-1	CASRGRVGNSPLHF
TRBV11-2	CASSADRGGVETQYF
TRBV6-1	CASSRSLGTEYGYTF
TRBV3-1	CASSQVTGTTEAFF
TRBV2	CASSEAEPSRNTIYF
TRBV4-1	CASSPRDRDTDTQYF
TRBV7-3	CASSFFLGLYGYTF
TRBV29-1	CSVELPRGTQYF
TRBV2	CAGRESYEQYF
TRBV2	CATGRTSGVNEQFF
TRBV6-4	CASSKSPEAGELFF
TRBV5-4	CASSLSPSEETQYF
TRBV7-2	CASSGGGSFETQYF
TRBV2	CASSVQPAYEQYF
TRBV12-3/TRBV12-4	CASRSTSGLTYEQYF
TRBV30	CAWRDLNTEAFF
TRBV28	CASSFPTSGRNEQFF
TRBV2	CATTRDRNTGELFF
TRBV29-1	CSGDGYTF
TRBV7-3	CASSLTGFPSGAKNIQYF
TRBV6-1	CASSGGDEKLFF
TRBV24-1	CATSDNRNYGHTF
TRBV9	CASSDGASYNSPLHF
TRBV19	CASSLRQGRSNQPQHF
TRBV7-2	CAVQSYNSPLHF
TRBV20-1	CSANSGGPQHF
TRBV20-1	CSARGLAGSYEQYF
TRBV20-1	CSAMAGLNQPQHF
TRBV7-9	CASSLMRGVDRENTEAFF
TRBV6-1	CASSISPGHTEAFF
TRBV12-3/TRBV12-4	CASSLRTDNYGYTF
TRBV2	CASRPRDTSNQPQHF
TRBV19	CASSRTEVNTEAFF
TRBV5-6	CASSFLKVGLAGEQYF
TRBV28	CASSRSPSEQYF
TRBV20-1	CSGTDMIERETQYF
TRBV7-2	CASSGGGALSGANVLTF
TRBV6-1	CASSASSGSTDTQYF
TRBV5-1	CASSTGGHSGNTIYF
TRBV2	CASSGRYGELFF
TRBV7-9	CASSSRDFGDYGYTF
TRBV6-5	CASSYWTANTEAFF
TRBV28	CATIRGRYTEAFF
TRBV6-2/TRBV6-3	CASSYSGTSYEQYF
TRBV5-1	CASSILSGRAPEQYF
TRBV2	CASSERVATTTGELFF
TRBV7-6	CASSIAGVGEQYF
TRBV15	CATSRMEDSPLHF
TRBV28	CASSKDQGANTEAFF
TRBV6-5	CASSYSGRGNQPQHF